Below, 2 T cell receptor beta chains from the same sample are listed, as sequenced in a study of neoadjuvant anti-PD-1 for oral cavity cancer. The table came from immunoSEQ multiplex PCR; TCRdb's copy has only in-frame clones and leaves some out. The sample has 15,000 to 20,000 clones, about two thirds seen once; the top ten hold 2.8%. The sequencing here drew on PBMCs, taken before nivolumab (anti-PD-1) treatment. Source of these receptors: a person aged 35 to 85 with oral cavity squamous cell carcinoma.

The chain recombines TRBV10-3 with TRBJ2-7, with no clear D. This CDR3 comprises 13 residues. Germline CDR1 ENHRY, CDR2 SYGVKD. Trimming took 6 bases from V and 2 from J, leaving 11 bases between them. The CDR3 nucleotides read TGTGCCATCAGGAAGACCGAGGCCTACGAGCAGTACTTC. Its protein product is CAIRKTEAYEQYF.

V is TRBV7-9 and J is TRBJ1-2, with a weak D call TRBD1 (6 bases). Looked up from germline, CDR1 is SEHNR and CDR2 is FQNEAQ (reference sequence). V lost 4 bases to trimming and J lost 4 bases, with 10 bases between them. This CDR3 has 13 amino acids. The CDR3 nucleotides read TGTGCCAGCAGCTCGGGGACACTCTATGGCTACACCTTC. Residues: CASSSGTLYGYTF. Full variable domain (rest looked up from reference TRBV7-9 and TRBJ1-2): DTGVSQNPRHKITKRGQNVTFRCDPISEHNRLYWYRQTLGQGPEFLTYFQNEAQLEKSRLLSDRFSAERPKGSFSTLEIQRTEQGDSAMYLCASSSGTLYGYTFGSGTRLTVV.